This TCR beta chain was observed in a study of blood T cell repertoires in COVID-19. As for the study in general: Acute and convalescent COVID-19 samples came from the United States, Italy and Spain. Sample material is recorded as cDNA or gDNA derived from T cells, B-cell-depleted T cells, or PBMCs.

CDR3 length equals 13 residues. The germline CDR1 and CDR2 sequences are SGHTA and FQGNSA. Between the trimmed V and J ends, which lost 0 bases and 3 bases, there was a span of 6 bases. Original methodology: Reference gene primer amplification gave nucleated cell count estimates. The assay was immunoSEQ multiplex PCR, and TCRdb's table has in-frame clones only and misses some. The V and J calls and clone size were taken over from that table, and D and trimming were inferred from the DNA. The sample has roughly 180,000 clones, about 82% seen once; the top ten hold 4.5% to 5.5%. The chain links TRBV7-2 to TRBJ2-7; D is undetermined. The sample was peripheral blood. The source of this sequence is a woman aged 30 to 39 with acute or convalescent COVID-19. The CDR3 sequence: CASSLAPGYEQYF. The CDR3 DNA is TGTGCCAGCAGCTTAGCACCGGGCTACGAGCAGTACTTC.